The rows below give T cell receptor beta chains drawn from one sample of a study of metastatic and nonmetastatic thyroid tumors. TCRdb re-clonotyped the PCR reads through MiXCR. The sample shows tens of thousands of clones, 10% to 15% of them seen only once. Sequenced sample: blood. These receptors were collected from a female donor with papillary thyroid cancer or a benign thyroid nodule (not recorded which). Some clones in this sample may be carry-over from other donors' samples. Both conserved end residues are part of each CDR3. Fields, in order: J gene, D gene, clone size, V gene, CDR3 DNA, CDR3 protein. A D gene is named only where the DNA matches it firmly. Only part of the rows carry a size: once, few, many, or a class if the clone is expanded.

J gene: TRBJ1-5
D gene: -
clone size: many
V gene: TRBV10-2
CDR3 DNA: TGCGCCAGCAGTGATAGTGGCGCGGGAAATCAGCCCCAGCATTTT
CDR3 protein: CASSDSGAGNQPQHF

J gene: TRBJ2-7
D gene: TRBD1
clone size: -
V gene: TRBV20-1
CDR3 DNA: TGCAGTGTCCTGGGGGACAGGAACTCCTACGAGCAGTACTTC
CDR3 protein: CSVLGDRNSYEQYF

J gene: TRBJ1-4
D gene: -
clone size: -
V gene: TRBV5-4
CDR3 DNA: TGTGCCAGCAGCCCCCCTGCAGCTGAAAAACTGTTTTTT
CDR3 protein: CASSPPAAEKLFF

J gene: TRBJ1-5
D gene: -
clone size: many
V gene: TRBV6-1
CDR3 DNA: TGTGCCAGCAGTCCCCTCTCGAATCAGCCCCAGCATTTT
CDR3 protein: CASSPLSNQPQHF

J gene: TRBJ2-7
D gene: TRBD1
clone size: many
V gene: TRBV11-2
CDR3 DNA: TGTGCCAGCAGCTTAGGGACAGGAATCTACGAGCAGTACTTC
CDR3 protein: CASSLGTGIYEQYF

J gene: TRBJ2-7
D gene: -
clone size: -
V gene: TRBV30
CDR3 DNA: TGTGCCTGGAGCGGCCTAGAGGGAGTTTACCACGAGCAGTACTTC
CDR3 protein: CAWSGLEGVYHEQYF

J gene: TRBJ2-2
D gene: TRBD2
clone size: many
V gene: TRBV19
CDR3 DNA: TGTGCCAGTAGTATGGTGGGAGGGGTCACCGGGGAGCTGTTTTTT
CDR3 protein: CASSMVGGVTGELFF

J gene: TRBJ1-1
D gene: -
clone size: many
V gene: TRBV6-1
CDR3 DNA: TGTGCTATTACTTTTCGAGTGAACACTGAAGCTTTCTTT
CDR3 protein: CAITFRVNTEAFF

J gene: TRBJ1-3
D gene: -
clone size: -
V gene: TRBV7-3
CDR3 DNA: TGTGCCAGCAGCTTAACATCACAGGGCGCCCGCTCTGGAAACACCATATATTTT
CDR3 protein: CASSLTSQGARSGNTIYF

J gene: TRBJ2-5
D gene: TRBD2
clone size: many
V gene: TRBV10-3
CDR3 DNA: TGTGCCATCAGTGCGAGCGGGGGGACGGAGACCCAGTACTTC
CDR3 protein: CAISASGGTETQYF

J gene: TRBJ1-6
D gene: -
clone size: many
V gene: TRBV7-2
CDR3 DNA: TGTGCCAGCAGCTCCCTACAGGGCAATAATTCACCCCTCCACTTT
CDR3 protein: CASSSLQGNNSPLHF

J gene: TRBJ1-4
D gene: -
clone size: many
V gene: TRBV10-3
CDR3 DNA: TGTGCCACGCAACAGGGTACTAATGAAAAACTGTTTTTT
CDR3 protein: CATQQGTNEKLFF

J gene: TRBJ2-1
D gene: -
clone size: -
V gene: TRBV20-1
CDR3 DNA: TGCAGTGCCCCCCCCGGGTCATACTACAATGAGCAGTTCTTC
CDR3 protein: CSAPPGSYYNEQFF

J gene: TRBJ1-5
D gene: -
clone size: many
V gene: TRBV2
CDR3 DNA: TGTGCCAGCAGGGGTCCCGGGGGCAATCAGCCCCAGCATTTT
CDR3 protein: CASRGPGGNQPQHF

J gene: TRBJ2-3
D gene: TRBD2
clone size: many
V gene: TRBV27
CDR3 DNA: TGTGCCAGCAGTTTGCATCGACTAGCGAGTGAGAGAGATACGCAGTATTTT
CDR3 protein: CASSLHRLASERDTQYF

J gene: TRBJ1-4
D gene: TRBD1
clone size: many
V gene: TRBV28
CDR3 DNA: TGTGCCAGCAGGATGACTGGGACAGCAAATGAAAAACTGTTTTTT
CDR3 protein: CASRMTGTANEKLFF

J gene: TRBJ2-1
D gene: TRBD1
clone size: many
V gene: TRBV6-1
CDR3 DNA: TGTGCCAGCCGCACAGGGGGCAGTGAGCAGTTCTTC
CDR3 protein: CASRTGGSEQFF

J gene: TRBJ1-2
D gene: -
clone size: -
V gene: TRBV5-4
CDR3 DNA: TGTGCCAGCAACTATCGGGGCAACTATGGCTACACCTTC
CDR3 protein: CASNYRGNYGYTF

J gene: TRBJ2-1
D gene: TRBD2
clone size: many
V gene: TRBV20-1
CDR3 DNA: TGCAGTGCCCGAGTAGCGGGAGCAGTCAATGAGCAGTTCTTC
CDR3 protein: CSARVAGAVNEQFF

J gene: TRBJ2-3
D gene: TRBD2
clone size: -
V gene: TRBV10-3
CDR3 DNA: TGTGCCATCAGTGAGGGCCCGGCTAGCGGGAGTAGTTCCGATACGCAGTATTTT
CDR3 protein: CAISEGPASGSSSDTQYF

J gene: TRBJ1-5
D gene: -
clone size: many
V gene: TRBV7-6
CDR3 DNA: TGTGCCAGCAGCTTAGCCGAAGATCAGCCCCAGCATTTT
CDR3 protein: CASSLAEDQPQHF

J gene: TRBJ2-1
D gene: -
clone size: many
V gene: TRBV4-3
CDR3 DNA: TGCGCCAGCAGCCAAGATGGGAGCCACTGGGGGAATGAGCAGTTCTTC
CDR3 protein: CASSQDGSHWGNEQFF

J gene: TRBJ1-5
D gene: -
clone size: many
V gene: TRBV3-1
CDR3 DNA: TGTGCCAGCAGCCAAGAGGAGGACAATCAGCCCCAGCATTTT
CDR3 protein: CASSQEEDNQPQHF

J gene: TRBJ1-1
D gene: -
clone size: many
V gene: TRBV28
CDR3 DNA: TGTGCCAGCAGTTGGCGTAGGACTGAAGCTTTCTTT
CDR3 protein: CASSWRRTEAFF

J gene: TRBJ2-5
D gene: -
clone size: few
V gene: TRBV7-9
CDR3 DNA: TGTGCCAGCAGCTTAGCGCCTACCGTAGGGACCCAGTACTTC
CDR3 protein: CASSLAPTVGTQYF

J gene: TRBJ1-6
D gene: -
clone size: many
V gene: TRBV12-3/TRBV12-4
CDR3 DNA: TGTGCCAGCAGCCCCGGTTGGGCCCCGGACTCACCCCTCCACTTT
CDR3 protein: CASSPGWAPDSPLHF

J gene: TRBJ1-5
D gene: TRBD1
clone size: many
V gene: TRBV20-1
CDR3 DNA: TGCAGTGCTGAGACCGGACAGGGGGGCAATCAGCCCCAGCATTTT
CDR3 protein: CSAETGQGGNQPQHF

J gene: TRBJ2-5
D gene: -
clone size: many
V gene: TRBV4-3
CDR3 DNA: TGCGCCAGCAGCCAAGGTTTAGGGGGACAAGAGACCCAGTACTTC
CDR3 protein: CASSQGLGGQETQYF

J gene: TRBJ2-3
D gene: TRBD2
clone size: -
V gene: TRBV5-6
CDR3 DNA: TGCGCCAGCAGCTTTGAGCGGGATGAGACAGATACGCAGTATTTT
CDR3 protein: CASSFERDETDTQYF

J gene: TRBJ1-4
D gene: -
clone size: many
V gene: TRBV5-5
CDR3 DNA: TGTGCCAGCAGCTTGAACGGGGTCTCTAATGAAAAACTGTTTTTT
CDR3 protein: CASSLNGVSNEKLFF

J gene: TRBJ2-1
D gene: -
clone size: many
V gene: TRBV6-2/TRBV6-3
CDR3 DNA: TGTGCCAGCAGTTATGTAACAGGGTTATCGGATGAGCAGTTCTTC
CDR3 protein: CASSYVTGLSDEQFF

J gene: TRBJ2-7
D gene: -
clone size: few
V gene: TRBV27
CDR3 DNA: TGTGCCAGGCCCCCCGATGGGTCCACCATTTCCTACGAGCAGTACTTC
CDR3 protein: CARPPDGSTISYEQYF

J gene: TRBJ2-1
D gene: -
clone size: many
V gene: TRBV6-2/TRBV6-3
CDR3 DNA: TGTGCCAGCAGTCCCTCCCCTTTATCGCAGTTCTTC
CDR3 protein: CASSPSPLSQFF

J gene: TRBJ1-2
D gene: -
clone size: many
V gene: TRBV5-4
CDR3 DNA: TGTGCCAGCAGCCGCCGCCTCGCAGAAAACTATGGCTACACCTTC
CDR3 protein: CASSRRLAENYGYTF

J gene: TRBJ2-5
D gene: TRBD1
clone size: few
V gene: TRBV7-7
CDR3 DNA: TGTGCTAGCAGCACAACACAGGGGGCTGGAGAGACCCAGTACTTC
CDR3 protein: CASSTTQGAGETQYF

J gene: TRBJ1-1
D gene: -
clone size: -
V gene: TRBV6-1
CDR3 DNA: TGTGCCAGCAGTTCGACACTTATGAACACTGAAGCTTTCTTT
CDR3 protein: CASSSTLMNTEAFF

J gene: TRBJ2-5
D gene: -
clone size: many
V gene: TRBV7-8
CDR3 DNA: TGTGCCAGCAGCTTACACTCGGACAAGGAAGAGACCCAGTACTTC
CDR3 protein: CASSLHSDKEETQYF

J gene: TRBJ2-3
D gene: -
clone size: many
V gene: TRBV7-3
CDR3 DNA: TGTGCCAGCAGCTTATCTGGGGGCGCAACAGATACGCAGTATTTT
CDR3 protein: CASSLSGGATDTQYF

J gene: TRBJ2-3
D gene: -
clone size: many
V gene: TRBV6-4
CDR3 DNA: TGTGCCAGCAGTAGCTCCAGGGGTTATACGCAGTATTTT
CDR3 protein: CASSSSRGYTQYF

J gene: TRBJ2-6
D gene: -
clone size: many
V gene: TRBV20-1
CDR3 DNA: TGCAGTGCTAAAGACTCTGGGGCCAACGTCCTGACTTTC
CDR3 protein: CSAKDSGANVLTF

J gene: TRBJ1-2
D gene: -
clone size: -
V gene: TRBV6-1
CDR3 DNA: TGTGCCAGCAGTCTCGTGGGATTGATAAATGGCTACACCTTC
CDR3 protein: CASSLVGLINGYTF

J gene: TRBJ2-7
D gene: -
clone size: many
V gene: TRBV6-1
CDR3 DNA: TGTGCCACCAATCTTAGGGGAGCCCTCTCTTTC
CDR3 protein: CATNLRGALSF

J gene: TRBJ2-7
D gene: -
clone size: many
V gene: TRBV5-1
CDR3 DNA: TGCGCCAGCAGCTTACAGGGCTACTCCTACGAGCAGTACTTC
CDR3 protein: CASSLQGYSYEQYF

J gene: TRBJ2-7
D gene: TRBD1
clone size: many
V gene: TRBV4-3
CDR3 DNA: TGCGCCAGCAGCCAAGTCTTGGGACAGGCCTCCTACGAGCAGTACTTC
CDR3 protein: CASSQVLGQASYEQYF

J gene: TRBJ2-1
D gene: -
clone size: many
V gene: TRBV18
CDR3 DNA: TGTGCCAGCTCACGGGGGCCTTCCTACAATGAGCAGTTCTTC
CDR3 protein: CASSRGPSYNEQFF

J gene: TRBJ1-2
D gene: -
clone size: many
V gene: TRBV20-1
CDR3 DNA: TGCAGTGCTAGAGAAGACGGCGGCTACACCTTC
CDR3 protein: CSAREDGGYTF

J gene: TRBJ1-2
D gene: -
clone size: many
V gene: TRBV5-4
CDR3 DNA: TGTGCCAGCAGCTTGGCGGGATCCTATGGCTACACCTTC
CDR3 protein: CASSLAGSYGYTF

J gene: TRBJ2-1
D gene: -
clone size: many
V gene: TRBV6-4
CDR3 DNA: TGTGCCAGCAGTGAGAGAGCGGGCTACAATGAGCAGTTCTTC
CDR3 protein: CASSERAGYNEQFF

J gene: TRBJ1-6
D gene: -
clone size: many
V gene: TRBV7-2
CDR3 DNA: TGTGCCAGCAGCTTAGCGCTTACAGGTGCTTCACCCCTCCACTTT
CDR3 protein: CASSLALTGASPLHF

J gene: TRBJ2-7
D gene: -
clone size: many
V gene: TRBV6-1
CDR3 DNA: TGTGCCAGCATGACAGCTAGTCCCTTCGAGCAGTACTTC
CDR3 protein: CASMTASPFEQYF